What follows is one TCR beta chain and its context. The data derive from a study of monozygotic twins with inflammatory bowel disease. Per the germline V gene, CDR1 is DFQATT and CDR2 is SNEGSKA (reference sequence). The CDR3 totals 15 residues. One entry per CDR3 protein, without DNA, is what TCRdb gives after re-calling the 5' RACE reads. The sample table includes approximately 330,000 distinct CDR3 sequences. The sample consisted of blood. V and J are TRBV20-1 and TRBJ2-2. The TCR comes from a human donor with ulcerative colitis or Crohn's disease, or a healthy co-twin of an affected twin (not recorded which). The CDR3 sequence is CSAIASPANTGELFF.